This is a list of T cell receptor beta chains from one sample in a study of shared T cell receptors in the human thymus. Using immunoSEQ multiplex PCR, the repertoire was profiled, and TCRdb retains in-frame clones only, with some absent. This sample yields 500,000 to 850,000 clones, of which around 87% are seen a single time; roughly 0.0087% belongs to the top ten. A further study also used this sample, focusing on human thymus T cells.

Material: thymocytes. These receptors all stem from a boy under two years old with a congenital heart defect. CDR3s include the opening cysteine and the closing phenylalanine or tryptophan. Fields, in order: clone size, D gene, J gene, V gene, CDR3 DNA, CDR3 protein. A D gene is named only where the DNA matches it firmly. Clone size, where shown, is once, few, many, or a class for clones that have expanded.

clone size: .
D gene: TRBD2
J gene: TRBJ2-7
V gene: TRBV5-5
CDR3 DNA: TGTGCCAGCAGCTATAGCGGGAGGAACTCCTACGAGCAGTACTTC
CDR3 protein: CASSYSGRNSYEQYF

clone size: .
D gene: .
J gene: TRBJ1-2
V gene: TRBV12-5
CDR3 DNA: TGTGCTAGTGGTTTGTATCTTGGACTCCTTAACTATGGCTACACCTTC
CDR3 protein: CASGLYLGLLNYGYTF

clone size: .
D gene: TRBD2
J gene: TRBJ2-7
V gene: TRBV29-1
CDR3 DNA: TGCAGCGTTGAAGATGTCGTAGCGGGGACCCCCTACGAGCAGTACTTC
CDR3 protein: CSVEDVVAGTPYEQYF

clone size: .
D gene: .
J gene: TRBJ1-1
V gene: TRBV30
CDR3 DNA: TGTGCCTGGAGGAGATCCAGGGCGACTGAAGCTTTCTTT
CDR3 protein: CAWRRSRATEAFF

clone size: once
D gene: .
J gene: TRBJ2-1
V gene: TRBV5-6
CDR3 DNA: TGTGCCAGCAGCTCAGGGCGGGACCACACTTCGAAATCCTACAATGAGCAGTTCTTC
CDR3 protein: CASSSGRDHTSKSYNEQFF

clone size: .
D gene: TRBD2
J gene: TRBJ2-3
V gene: TRBV2
CDR3 DNA: TGTGCCAGCAGTCGACTAGCGGGGGGGCTTAGCACAGATACGCAGTATTTT
CDR3 protein: CASSRLAGGLSTDTQYF

clone size: .
D gene: .
J gene: TRBJ1-5
V gene: TRBV6-1
CDR3 DNA: TGTGCCAGCAGTGAGTGGGCTCAGCCCCAGCATTTT
CDR3 protein: CASSEWAQPQHF

clone size: .
D gene: .
J gene: TRBJ1-2
V gene: TRBV20-1
CDR3 DNA: TGCAGTGCCAAGAGACTTATTGGCTACACCTTC
CDR3 protein: CSAKRLIGYTF

clone size: .
D gene: TRBD1
J gene: TRBJ2-1
V gene: TRBV7-2
CDR3 DNA: TGTGCCAGCAGCTTTAGACCCGGGACAGGGAGCTTCAATGAGCAGTTCTTC
CDR3 protein: CASSFRPGTGSFNEQFF

clone size: .
D gene: TRBD1
J gene: TRBJ2-5
V gene: TRBV18
CDR3 DNA: TGTGCCAGCTCACCACCGTACAGGGGAGCAATGGAGACCCAGTACTTC
CDR3 protein: CASSPPYRGAMETQYF

clone size: .
D gene: .
J gene: TRBJ1-1
V gene: TRBV19
CDR3 DNA: TGTGCCAGTAGTAAGGCAGGGTGGAACACTGAAGCTTTCTTT
CDR3 protein: CASSKAGWNTEAFF

clone size: .
D gene: .
J gene: TRBJ1-5
V gene: TRBV19
CDR3 DNA: TGTGCCAGTAGTACCATTCACAACAATCAGCCCCAGCATTTT
CDR3 protein: CASSTIHNNQPQHF

clone size: .
D gene: .
J gene: TRBJ1-2
V gene: TRBV10-3
CDR3 DNA: TGTGCCATCAGTGAGAACAGGACCCTTTCCGGCTACACCTTC
CDR3 protein: CAISENRTLSGYTF

clone size: once
D gene: TRBD2
J gene: TRBJ2-5
V gene: TRBV4-1
CDR3 DNA: TGCGCCAGCAGCCAAGGCCGACGCCTTCGGGGGGAGGAGACCCAGTACTTC
CDR3 protein: CASSQGRRLRGEETQYF